This T cell receptor (beta chain) was sequenced during a study of pediatric ulcerative colitis. Study at large: Most patients had pancolitis, and two had left-sided colitis.

Profiled with immunoSEQ multiplex PCR; TCRdb holds only in-frame clones, not every one. The sample yields roughly 64,000 clones, roughly nine tenths seen once. This CDR3 has 15 amino acids. Germline lookup yields CDR1 SGHDT and CDR2 YYEEEE. V trimming: 9 bases; J trimming: 0 bases; junction bases outside the gene matches: 10. This clone was counted between two and nine times. The TCR originated in a boy younger than 18 with severe ulcerative colitis. This chain connects TRBV5-6 to TRBJ2-5, with 8 bases aligning to TRBD2. What was sequenced was blood. The CDR3 DNA is TGTGCCACCCGAGGTGCGGGAGGACACCAAGAGACCCAGTACTTC. It specifies CATRGAGGHQETQYF.